The 25 T cell receptor beta chains listed next were all sequenced from one sample in a study of identical twins. TCRdb redid the calling of the 5' RACE reads with MiXCR, one entry per CDR3 protein. The data hold 1.5 million to 2 million distinct CDR3 sequences, with roughly a third observed a single time. The specimen sequenced was cord blood. The receptors here all came from a newborn girl in good health.

The rearrangement joins TRBV15 to TRBJ1-1; D remains unclear. Germline V gives CDR1 LNHNV, CDR2 YYDKDF (reference sequence). The CDR3 runs 14 residues. The germline V and J ends were trimmed by 5 bases and 1 base, with 11 bases remaining between them. CDR3 bases: TGTGCCACCAGCCCGGCTCCAAAGAACACTGAAGCTTTCTTT. As protein: CATSPAPKNTEAFF. Combining the CDR3 with reference TRBV15 and TRBJ1-1 gives the whole variable domain DAMVIQNPRYQVTQFGKPVTLSCSQTLNHNVMYWYQQKSSQAPKLLFHYYDKDFNNEADTPDNFQSRRPNTSFCFLDIRSPGLGDTAMYLCATSPAPKNTEAFFGQGTRLTVV.

In this sample, this clonotype turned up a few times. The chain has TRBV5-6 and TRBJ2-1, with 9 bases lining up with TRBD2. V was pared by 0 bases and J by 8 bases, with 3 bases of the junction left unmatched. CDR3 size: 14 residues. CDR1 and CDR2 (germline): SGHDT, YYEEEE. The CDR3 spells CASSLGGLAHEQFF. DNA of the CDR3: TGTGCCAGCAGCTTGGGTGGACTAGCGCATGAGCAGTTCTTC.

This clonotype showed up many times. This rearrangement joins TRBV11-2 to TRBJ2-4; TRBD1 agrees at 7 bases. With V trimmed by 5 bases and J by 1 base, 14 bases remained unmatched. The CDR3 is 18 residues long. Germline V gene lookup returns CDR1 SGHAT and CDR2 FQNNGV. The CDR3 DNA follows: TGTGCCAGCAGCCCCTCCTTGACAGGGATGGGGGCCAAAAACATTCAGTACTTC. Its protein is CASSPSLTGMGAKNIQYF. The full variable domain, with the rest looked up from reference TRBV11-2 and TRBJ2-4, is EAGVAQSPRYKIIEKRQSVAFWCNPISGHATLYWYQQILGQGPKLLIQFQNNGVVDDSQLPKDRFSAERLKGVDSTLKIQPAKLEDSAVYLCASSPSLTGMGAKNIQYFGAGTRLSVL.

This clonotype was detected many times. V gene TRBV29-1 combines with J gene TRBJ2-3, with 7 bases aligning to TRBD2. Germline V gene lookup returns CDR1 SQVTM and CDR2 ANQGSEA. The CDR3 length is 16 residues. V lost 0 bases and J lost 0; bases outside the gene matches: 6. The CDR3 nucleotides are TGCAGCGTTGAAGATGGAGCGGGGACGAGCACAGATACGCAGTATTTT. Its protein product is CSVEDGAGTSTDTQYF.

This chain connects TRBV3-1 to TRBJ1-2; the D gene is possibly TRBD1 (5 bases). The CDR3 sequence is 14 residues long. V lost 2 bases to trimming and J lost 1 base, with 8 bases between them. Germline V gives CDR1 LGHDT, CDR2 YNNKEL (reference sequence). The CDR3 region has the DNA TGTGCCAGCAGCCAACGGGGGGATAACTATGGCTACACCTTC. Encoded protein: CASSQRGDNYGYTF.

The V gene is TRBV20-1, the J gene TRBJ2-5, with a possible D match to TRBD2 (6 bases). The CDR3 runs to 16 residues. The V end lost 4 bases, the J end lost 1 base, and 19 bases lay between the germline ends. The V gene's germline CDR1 is DFQATT and CDR2 SNEGSKA (reference sequence). The CDR3 reads CSAKTSRLELQETQYF. DNA for the CDR3: TGCAGTGCTAAGACCTCAAGACTAGAACTCCAAGAGACCCAGTACTTC.

This clonotype was picked up one time. The chain is built from TRBV5-6 and TRBJ1-1; the match to TRBD1 covers 8 bases. Germline CDR1 and CDR2: SGHDT and YYEEEE. Trimming removed 1 base from V and 1 base from J; junction bases left unmatched: 6. There are 16 residues in the CDR3. The CDR3 nucleotides read TGTGCCAGCAGCTTGATGACAGGGGTACCGAACACTGAAGCTTTCTTT. Translated, it gives CASSLMTGVPNTEAFF.

CDR3 sequence reads: CSARLAAGANVLTF. DNA of the CDR3: TGCAGTGCCCGACTAGCTGCTGGGGCCAACGTCCTGACTTTC. This chain links TRBV20-1 with TRBJ2-6, with TRBD2 matching 7 bases. The CDR3 has 14 residues. The V gene end was trimmed by 6 bases and the J gene end by 2 bases; junction bases not matched to a gene: 4. The germline V gene encodes CDR1 DFQATT and CDR2 SNEGSKA (reference sequence).

V and J are TRBV5-1 and TRBJ2-7; tentative D call: TRBD2 (6 bases). CDR1 SGHRS and CDR2 YFSETQ come from the germline V gene. The CDR3 sequence is 14 residues long. With 2 bases removed from V and 4 bases from J, the gap between germline ends came to 13 bases. In DNA, the CDR3 is TGCGCCAGCAGCTTAGAACTAGCTCGGTACGAGCAGTACTTC. Its translation is CASSLELARYEQYF.

The chain recombines TRBV29-1 with TRBJ1-4; the D is unclear. V lost 5 bases and J lost 3, with 10 bases in between. The V gene's germline CDR1 is SQVTM and CDR2 ANQGSEA. The CDR3 sequence is 13 residues long. CDR3 sequence: CSVLGPANEKLFF. The DNA for the CDR3 is TGCAGCGTTCTCGGGCCCGCTAATGAAAAACTGTTTTTT. The entire variable domain, with the rest obtained from reference TRBV29-1 and TRBJ1-4, is as follows: SAVISQKPSRDICQRGTSLTIQCQVDSQVTMMFWYRQQPGQSLTLIATANQGSEATYESGFVIDKFPISRPNLTFSTLTVSNMSPEDSSIYLCSVLGPANEKLFFGSGTQLSVL.

This clonotype has ten or more counts. J is TRBJ1-6 and V is TRBV12-3 or TRBV12-4, with D tentatively TRBD1 (5 bases). Trimming left V 6 bases short and J 6 bases short, with 15 bases between. The CDR3 runs 15 residues. The CDR3 loop reads CASSPRQGGNSPLHF. The CDR3 DNA reads TGTGCCAGCAGCCCCCGCCAGGGAGGTAATTCACCCCTCCACTTT.

CDR3 loop: CAWATSGGSYEQYF. The CDR3 coding sequence is TGTGCCTGGGCGACTAGCGGGGGTTCCTACGAGCAGTACTTC. The chain couples TRBV30 to TRBJ2-4; 12 bases are a match to TRBD2. The J call may be mistaken, given a closer DNA end match to TRBJ2-7. The CDR3 is made up of 14 amino acids. From germline, CDR1 is GTSNPN and CDR2 SVGIG (reference sequence).

CDR3 coding DNA: TGTGCCAGCTCACACGGGACGGTAAGCTCCTACGAGCAGTACTTC. Translation gives CASSHGTVSSYEQYF. J is TRBJ2-7 and V is TRBV18; TRBD1 or TRBD2 may be the D gene (5 bases each). The CDR3 sequence is 15 residues long. The ends were cut back, 4 bases at V and 0 bases at J, with 13 bases in the middle. Germline V gene sequence: CDR1 KGHSH, CDR2 LQKENI.

The rearrangement joins TRBV30 to TRBJ2-1; D is perhaps TRBD2 (5 bases). Per the germline V gene, CDR1 is GTSNPN and CDR2 is SVGIG (reference sequence). With 0 bases removed from V and 7 bases from J, the gap between germline ends came to 10 bases. CDR3 size: 13 residues. This chain's CDR3 is CAWSVLERNEQFF. The CDR3 nucleotides read TGTGCCTGGAGTGTACTAGAGAGAAATGAGCAGTTCTTC.

The chain couples TRBV5-1 to TRBJ2-1, with TRBD2 matching over 11 bases. The CDR3 totals 20 residues. Germline V CDR1 and CDR2: SGHRS, YFSETQ. Trimming took 4 bases from V and 3 from J; bases not matched to a gene: 18. This CDR3 is CASSLRQGGTSGAVYNEQFF. The CDR3 nucleotides are TGCGCCAGCAGCCTTAGACAGGGGGGGACTAGCGGCGCCGTCTACAATGAGCAGTTCTTC.

This chain joins TRBV7-9 and TRBJ2-2; tentative D call: TRBD2 (5 bases). This CDR3 spans 14 amino acids. In germline, CDR1 is SEHNR, CDR2 FQNEAQ (reference sequence). V was cut by 0 bases and J by 7 bases, with 9 bases left in between. This CDR3 is CASSLAGADGELFF. CDR3 coding DNA: TGTGCCAGCAGCTTAGCCGGAGCGGACGGGGAGCTGTTTTTT.

This clonotype has just a few counts. The chain uses TRBV7-2 and TRBJ2-3, with 7 bases matching TRBD2. Germline V lookup: CDR1 SGHTA, CDR2 FQGNSA. V was clipped by 1 base and J by 11 bases; unmatched bases: 6. The CDR3 spans 13 residues. CDR3 in amino acids: CASSLVGLGGQYF. The CDR3, as DNA: TGTGCCAGCAGCTTAGTTGGACTAGGTGGGCAGTATTTT.

The chain joins TRBV12-3 or TRBV12-4 to TRBJ1-3; D is possibly TRBD1 (6 bases). The CDR3 has 13 residues. V dropped 9 bases and J dropped 0 bases, with 9 bases sitting between them. This CDR3 reads CASRTVSGNTIYF. In nucleotides, the CDR3 is TGTGCCAGTCGGACAGTCTCTGGAAACACCATATATTTT.

This clonotype has a count of ten or more. The V gene is TRBV27, the J gene TRBJ2-3; possibly TRBD2 for D (5 bases). CDR3 length equals 19 residues. V lost 2 bases and J lost 7, with 28 bases in between. CDR1 and CDR2 from the germline V gene are MNHEY and SMNVEV (reference sequence). CDR3 protein: CASSLGPAISQAVFNTQYF. The CDR3 DNA reads TGTGCCAGCAGTTTAGGGCCAGCCATCTCCCAAGCGGTATTCAATACGCAGTATTTT.

This clonotype occurred a few times. The chain couples TRBV28 to TRBJ2-1; 8 bases are shared with TRBD2. The length of the CDR3 is 11 residues. In germline, CDR1 is MDHEN, CDR2 SYDVKM. V lost 7 bases to trimming and J lost 8 bases; unmatched junction nucleotides: 1. The CDR3 loop reads CASNSGDEQFF. The CDR3 nucleotides read TGTGCCAGCAATAGCGGGGATGAGCAGTTCTTC.

The table lists this clonotype with a few counts. J is TRBJ2-1 and V is TRBV29-1; 13 nucleotides line up with TRBD2. This CDR3 contains 15 residues. V was pared by 6 bases and J by 6 bases, with 8 bases of the junction left unmatched. The germline V gene encodes CDR1 SQVTM and CDR2 ANQGSEA. In DNA, the CDR3 is TGCAGCGTCGGGGTGACTAGCGGGGGGATCAATGAGCAGTTCTTC. Protein product: CSVGVTSGGINEQFF.

The count of this clonotype is one. This chain uses TRBV21-1 with TRBJ2-4; the D segment call TRBD1 is taken from the table without a DNA check. The J call may be in error: the DNA end matches TRBJ2-7 better. TRBV21-1 represents a pseudogene. The CDR3 length is 16 residues. In nucleotides, the CDR3 is TGTGCCAGCAGCAACCCCAAGAAAGGGGGAAGGAACGAGCAGTACTTC. Its translation: CASSNPKKGGRNEQYF.

V usage is TRBV2 and J usage is TRBJ2-3; D is ambiguous. The germline V gene has CDR1 SNHLY and CDR2 FYNNEI. Trimming removed 8 bases at V and 1 base at J, with 13 bases between. CDR3 length equals 14 residues. CDR3 DNA sequence: TGTGCCAGCTGCGCAGGAGAAGGCACAGATACGCAGTATTTT. Translation gives CASCAGEGTDTQYF.

The genes are TRBV12-3 or TRBV12-4 and TRBJ1-2; possible D gene TRBD1, 5 bases. Trimming took 1 base from V and 6 from J, leaving 12 bases between them. CDR3 length: 14 residues. The CDR3 spells CASSLGLRGNGYTF. The CDR3 coding sequence is TGTGCCAGCAGTTTAGGGCTTAGGGGAAATGGCTACACCTTC.

This clonotype was seen ten or more times. A much bigger clone sits one base away, suggesting this may be a read error. This rearrangement joins TRBV5-1 to TRBJ2-1; TRBD2 aligns across 11 bases. TRBJ2-7 matches the DNA end more closely, so the J call is doubtful. The CDR3 covers 16 residues. Germline V gene data show CDR1 as SGHRS and CDR2 as YFSETQ. Here the CDR3 DNA reads TGCGCCAGCAGCTTGACTAGCGGGAGCTCCTACAATGAGCAGTACTTC. Translating it yields CASSLTSGSSYNEQYF.